These 14 T cell receptor beta chains were sequenced from one sample in a study of T cells in Graves' hyperthyroidism and ophthalmopathy. The CDR3 regions of TCR beta were amplified from RNA transcripts. First-round RT-PCR of the TCR CDR3 relied on the HTBI primer set. TCRdb re-analysed the multiplex PCR reads in MiXCR, keeping a single row per CDR3 protein. The sample records some 50,000 distinct CDR3 sequences, about half being singletons. Sequencing used blood. The receptor set was obtained from a woman aged 45-65 years with Graves' ophthalmopathy.

The sample holds many counts of this clonotype. The chain joins TRBV12-3 or TRBV12-4 to TRBJ2-2; unclear D gene. The CDR3 contains 15 residues. V was cut by 5 bases and J by 0 bases, with 10 bases left in between. This chain's CDR3 is CASSRGNANTGELFF. The CDR3 DNA follows: TGTGCCAGCAGTAGAGGAAACGCGAACACCGGGGAGCTGTTTTTT.

There are many counts of this clonotype. The chain uses TRBV7-9 and TRBJ1-4, with D hard to call. Trimming took 1 base from V and 4 from J, leaving 7 bases between them. Germline assignment: CDR1 SEHNR and CDR2 FQNEAQ (reference sequence). This CDR3 comprises 14 residues. Written as DNA, the CDR3 is TGTGCCAGCAGCTTAGTGGGTCTTAATGAAAAACTGTTTTTT. It is translated as CASSLVGLNEKLFF.

With respect to this clonotype: The junction departs from germline at one end; a sequencing error may be responsible. This chain uses TRBV7-3 with TRBJ2-1; either TRBD1 or TRBD2 may fit D (5 bases each). Germline V CDR1 and CDR2: SGHTA, FQGTGA. The CDR3 is 13 residues long. The CDR3 nucleotides read TGTGTCAGCAGCTGGGACCCCGGCAATGAGCAGCTCTTC. Protein sequence: CVSSWDPGNEQLF.

The CDR3 region has the DNA TGCAGTGCCAGCATTTTCAATGAGCAGTTCTTC. This sequence encodes CSASIFNEQFF. V and J are TRBV20-1 and TRBJ2-1; the D is unclear. CDR3 length equals 11 residues. CDR1 DFQATT and CDR2 SNEGSKA come from the germline V gene (reference sequence). Trimming stripped 6 bases from V and 6 bases from J, with 9 bases between.

At least ten counts were recorded for this clonotype. The chain uses TRBV4-1 and TRBJ1-3; D remains unclear. The length of the CDR3 is 17 residues. The V gene's germline CDR1 is MGHRA and CDR2 YSYEKL. Trimming pared 3 bases from V and 0 bases from J, leaving 15 bases between. CDR3 protein: CASSQDRFLSSGNTIYF. In DNA form, the CDR3 reads TGCGCCAGCAGCCAGGACCGTTTTCTTTCCTCTGGAAACACCATATATTTT.

The sample holds many counts of this clonotype. The chain recombines TRBV29-1 with TRBJ2-5, with D possibly TRBD1 on 5 matching bases. Trimming shortened V by 3 bases and J by 7 bases, and 12 bases separated the two germline ends. Germline CDR1 is SQVTM and CDR2 is ANQGSEA. The CDR3 consists of 12 residues. The CDR3: CSVEPTDGTQYF. CDR3 coding DNA: TGCAGCGTTGAGCCGACAGACGGGACCCAGTACTTC.

Turning to this clonotype: A much larger clone is a single base away; this may be a read error. The chain recombines TRBV27 with TRBJ2-7, with 8 bases lining up with TRBD2. The junction had 5 bases not matched to a gene; V was cut back by 6 bases and J by 1 base. Per germline, CDR1 MNHEY and CDR2 SMNVEV (reference sequence). The length of the CDR3 is 14 residues. CDR3 in amino acids: CASRRTSWSYEQYF. In DNA, the CDR3 is TGTGCCAGCAGGCGGACTAGCTGGTCCTACGAGCAGTACTTC.

CDR3 DNA sequence: TGTGCCAGCAGCCCTCTACAGGGGGCGAACGGCTACACCTTC. Residues: CASSPLQGANGYTF. The chain has TRBV7-6 and TRBJ1-2; 9 bases are a match to TRBD1. Looked up from germline, CDR1 is SGHVS and CDR2 is FNYEAQ. Trimming at V came to 5 bases and at J to 8 bases, leaving 9 bases not matched to a gene. The CDR3 is made up of 14 amino acids.

This clonotype was seen many times. V gene TRBV6-4 combines with J gene TRBJ2-3; the D gene is possibly TRBD1 (5 bases). The CDR3 extends over 16 amino acids. Trimming cost V 0 bases and J 7 bases, with 17 bases left between them. From germline, CDR1 is MRHNA and CDR2 SNTAGT. The DNA for the CDR3 is TGTGCCAGCAGTGACTCGGAAGGGGTTAACAGCCATACGCAGTATTTT. It translates to CASSDSEGVNSHTQYF.

The rearrangement uses TRBV5-8 and TRBJ1-6, with 10 bases matching TRBD1. The CDR3 is 17 amino acids. From germline, CDR1 is SGHTS and CDR2 YDEGEE. V dropped 3 bases and J dropped 5; count of bases not matched to a gene: 8. The CDR3 region has the DNA TGTGCCAGCAGCTCCCGGGACAGGGGCGAAAATAATTCACCCCTCCACTTT. It specifies CASSSRDRGENNSPLHF.

This clonotype appeared many times. The CDR3 DNA is TGTGCCACCAGCAGAGGAAGCGGGAGGGCCCATGAGCAGTTCTTC. Amino acid sequence: CATSRGSGRAHEQFF. The rearrangement links TRBV15 to TRBJ2-1; 10 nucleotides match TRBD2. The ends lost 1 base at V and 8 bases at J; junction bases unmatched: 5. CDR3 length equals 15 residues. Germline V gene sequence: CDR1 LNHNV, CDR2 YYDKDF (reference sequence).

Points on this clonotype: The CDR3 carries no conserved terminal phenylalanine or tryptophan, so it likely arises from a read error. The DNA is left out, because the CDR3 cannot be placed on it with certainty; the CDR3 is given as TCRdb lists it. The chain carries TRBV9 and TRBJ1-5; the table's D call, TRBD1, was not checked against the DNA. The CDR3 is 9 amino acids in total, end residues counted. The germline gives CDR1 SGDLS, CDR2 YYNGEE. CDR3 in amino acids: CASTQGVAG.

The chain is built from TRBV7-8 and TRBJ2-3; D possibly corresponds to TRBD2 (6 bases). V lost 5 bases, J lost 11 bases, and 20 bases lay in between. CDR3 length: 14 residues. Per the germline V gene, CDR1 is SGHVS and CDR2 is FQNEAQ. The CDR3 nucleotides read TGTGCCAGCAGCCCCCGGGACTCGGTCGGAGAGCAGTATTTT. This translates into CASSPRDSVGEQYF.

Of note for this clonotype: Germline is not matched at one junction end, which may reflect a read error. The chain links TRBV19 to TRBJ1-4, with TRBD1 identical over 8 bases. There are 13 residues in the CDR3. Germline CDR1 and CDR2: LNHDA and SQIVND (reference sequence). The CDR3 protein is CASSRDRMGGLLF. CDR3 DNA: TGTGCCAGTAGTAGGGACAGGATGGGTGGGCTGCTTTTT.